A single sample is the source of the 32 T cell receptor beta chains below, sequenced in a study of blood T cell repertoires in COVID-19. The table came from immunoSEQ multiplex PCR; TCRdb's copy has only in-frame clones and leaves some out. Found here are about 66,000 clones, about nine tenths of them singletons; the top ten hold 7.3%. The sample taken for sequencing was peripheral blood. The receptor source for this set is a human donor in a cohort sampled during active COVID-19.

The chain has TRBV6-6 and TRBJ2-7; D possibly corresponds to TRBD1 (6 bases). Germline assignment: CDR1 MNHNY and CDR2 SVGAGI (reference sequence). V lost 6 bases, J lost 2 bases, and 17 bases lay in between. CDR3 length: 15 amino acids. DNA for the CDR3: TGTGCCAGCAGAAGACCGGGACAAGGAACCTACGAGCAGTACTTC. It codes for CASRRPGQGTYEQYF.

This clone was picked up one time. This sequence joins TRBV5-1 and TRBJ2-5; maybe TRBD1 (7 bases). Germline lookup yields CDR1 SGHRS and CDR2 YFSETQ. Trimming pared 5 bases from V and 5 bases from J, leaving 16 bases between. The CDR3 has 14 residues. CDR3 nucleotide sequence: TGCGCCAGCAGTCAGGGGGGTCCGGAGGAGACCCAGTACTTC. Translated: CASSQGGPEETQYF.

This clone occurred once. The chain employs TRBV29-1 and TRBJ2-1; 7 bases are a match to TRBD2. With 5 bases clipped from V and 10 bases from J, the junction kept 17 bases outside the gene matches. The CDR3 contains 15 residues. The germline gives CDR1 SQVTM, CDR2 ANQGSEA. The CDR3 bases are TGCAGCGTTCGAGAGAGCGGGATATCCCACCACGAGCAGTTCTTC. As protein: CSVRESGISHHEQFF.

J is TRBJ1-4 and V is TRBV15, with 7 bases lining up with TRBD1. This CDR3 has 15 residues. Per the germline V gene, CDR1 is LNHNV and CDR2 is YYDKDF (reference sequence). V dropped 4 bases and J dropped 4; count of bases not matched to a gene: 6. The CDR3 protein is CATSTRGLGNEKLFF. The CDR3 bases are TGTGCCACCAGCACAAGGGGGCTCGGTAATGAAAAACTGTTTTTT. The full variable domain, its missing parts supplied by reference TRBV15 and TRBJ1-4, is DAMVIQNPRYQVTQFGKPVTLSCSQTLNHNVMYWYQQKSSQAPKLLFHYYDKDFNNEADTPDNFQSRRPNTSFCFLDIRSPGLGDTAMYLCATSTRGLGNEKLFFGSGTQLSVL.

The CDR3 loop reads CASSLSYSTQNSPLHF. The CDR3 region has the DNA TGTGCCAGCAGTTTATCTTACAGCACACAGAATTCACCCCTCCACTTT. The J gene is TRBJ1-6, the V gene TRBV27, with D unclear. The CDR3 is 16 residues long. Trimming shortened V by 0 bases and J by 7 bases, and 13 bases separated the two germline ends. The germline gives CDR1 MNHEY, CDR2 SMNVEV (reference sequence).

J is TRBJ1-5 and V is TRBV5-6, with a possible D match to TRBD1 (5 bases). The V gene lost 7 bases and the J gene lost 4 bases, with 12 bases spanning the gap. The CDR3 runs 13 residues. Germline V gene sequence: CDR1 SGHDT, CDR2 YYEEEE. The CDR3 sequence: CASSAGGNQPQHF. The DNA of the CDR3 is TGTGCCAGCTCGGCGGGGGGGAATCAGCCCCAGCATTTT.

The chain recombines TRBV7-2 with TRBJ2-5, with 8 bases matching TRBD2. Trimming at V came to 3 bases and at J to 5 bases, leaving 5 bases not matched to a gene. From germline, CDR1 is SGHTA and CDR2 FQGNSA. The CDR3 sequence is 14 residues long. The CDR3 loop is CASSFPSGLETQYF. The CDR3 DNA reads TGTGCCAGCAGCTTTCCTAGCGGGTTGGAGACCCAGTACTTC.

V usage is TRBV16 and J usage is TRBJ2-7; 14 nucleotides agree with TRBD2. Germline CDR1 is KGHSY and CDR2 is FQNENV. Trimming removed 2 bases from V and 4 bases from J; junction bases left unmatched: 16. This CDR3 is built from 20 residues. CDR3 residues: CASSQAPGGSGLAGGYEQYF. DNA for the CDR3: TGTGCCAGCAGCCAAGCGCCAGGTGGGTCTGGACTAGCGGGGGGTTACGAGCAGTACTTC.

This chain joins TRBV6-2 or TRBV6-3 and TRBJ2-7; 7 bases are a match to TRBD2. Trimming removed 2 bases from V and 2 bases from J; junction bases left unmatched: 6. Germline lookup yields CDR1 MNHEY and CDR2 SVGEGT. This CDR3 is 15 amino acids long. CDR3 loop: CASSYRAGRPYEQYF. In DNA form, the CDR3 reads TGTGCCAGCAGTTACAGAGCGGGAAGGCCCTACGAGCAGTACTTC.

The rearrangement uses TRBV7-9 and TRBJ2-1; 9 positions agree with TRBD1. V lost 9 bases and J lost 9; bases outside the gene matches: 15. This CDR3 has 15 amino acids. CDR1 is SEHNR, CDR2 FQNEAQ, per germline (reference sequence). CDR3 sequence: CASSRTGTGRGEQFF. As DNA, the CDR3 is TGTGCCAGTAGTCGGACCGGGACAGGGAGGGGTGAGCAGTTCTTC. The whole variable domain, filled in from reference TRBV7-9 and TRBJ2-1, reads DTGVSQNPRHKITKRGQNVTFRCDPISEHNRLYWYRQTLGQGPEFLTYFQNEAQLEKSRLLSDRFSAERPKGSFSTLEIQRTEQGDSAMYLCASSRTGTGRGEQFFGPGTRLTVL.

This clone has more than one count but fewer than ten. V gene TRBV2 combines with J gene TRBJ1-3, with no clear D. The germline V and J ends were trimmed by 3 bases and 0 bases, with 9 bases remaining between them. Germline CDR1 is SNHLY and CDR2 is FYNNEI. CDR3 length: 15 amino acids. This CDR3 reads CASSDEATSGNTIYF. In nucleotides, the CDR3 is TGTGCCAGCAGTGATGAGGCGACCTCTGGAAACACCATATATTTT.

Only one count was recorded for this clone. This sequence joins TRBV5-4 and TRBJ2-5; 13 bases align to TRBD2. This CDR3 has 17 residues. The J segment lost 5 bases and the V segment lost 4 bases, leaving 11 bases of the junction unmatched. CDR1 and CDR2 (germline): SGHNT, YYREEE (reference sequence). The CDR3 region has the DNA TGTGCCAGCAGCAATTCACTAGCGGGAGGGAGACGGGAGACCCAGTACTTC. Protein product: CASSNSLAGGRRETQYF.

The chain combines TRBV6-1 with TRBJ1-6; TRBD1 might be the D (5 bases). Per germline, CDR1 MNHNS and CDR2 SASEGT. The V and J ends lost 0 bases and 7 bases respectively, with 10 bases between them. This CDR3 region has 15 residues. CDR3 nucleotide sequence: TGTGCCAGCAGTGAAGCTGACAGCCCCAATTCACCCCTCCACTTT. Protein: CASSEADSPNSPLHF.

The chain recombines TRBV4-1 with TRBJ1-1, with D unclear. Germline CDR1 and CDR2: MGHRA and YSYEKL. Trimming left V 4 bases short and J 2 bases short, with 14 bases between. CDR3 length: 15 residues. The CDR3 spells CASSLTEISNTEAFF. The DNA for the CDR3 is TGCGCCAGCAGCCTTACGGAGATATCAAACACTGAAGCTTTCTTT.

The genes are TRBV19 and TRBJ2-5, with 7 bases matching TRBD2. The ends lost 4 bases at V and 2 bases at J; junction bases unmatched: 7. The CDR3 covers 15 residues. From germline, CDR1 is LNHDA and CDR2 SQIVND (reference sequence). The CDR3 sequence: CASSNGRGLQETQYF. The DNA of the CDR3 is TGTGCCAGTAGTAATGGGAGGGGACTACAAGAGACCCAGTACTTC.

The chain combines TRBV5-1 with TRBJ2-3, with 11 bases identical to TRBD2. The ends lost 0 bases at V and 5 bases at J; junction bases unmatched: 11. This CDR3 is built from 18 residues. Germline assignment: CDR1 SGHRS and CDR2 YFSETQ. For the CDR3, the DNA is TGCGCCAGCAGCTTGGCCTGGGGGACTAGCGGAACGGGAGATACGCAGTATTTT. Its translation is CASSLAWGTSGTGDTQYF. The full variable domain, its missing parts supplied by reference TRBV5-1 and TRBJ2-3, is KAGVTQTPRYLIKTRGQQVTLSCSPISGHRSVSWYQQTPGQGLQFLFEYFSETQRNKGNFPGRFSGRQFSNSRSEMNVSTLELGDSALYLCASSLAWGTSGTGDTQYFGPGTRLTVL.

The chain combines TRBV5-5 with TRBJ1-4; 9 nucleotides line up with TRBD1. Germline values: CDR1 SGHKS, CDR2 YYEKEE (reference sequence). V shed 2 bases, J shed 7 bases, and the junction held 6 bases outside the gene matches. This CDR3 contains 15 residues. The DNA of the CDR3 is TGTGCCAGCAGCTTTGAGGACAGGGGAAGTGAAAAACTGTTTTTT. The encoded protein is CASSFEDRGSEKLFF.

The genes are TRBV3-1 (or the pseudogene TRBV3-2) and TRBJ2-1, with 7 bases fitting TRBD1. V dropped 4 bases and J dropped 4; count of bases not matched to a gene: 10. The CDR3 consists of 16 residues. The germline gives CDR1 LGHDT, CDR2 YNNKEL (reference sequence). CDR3 residues: CASSPIAGTAYNEQFF. In DNA, the CDR3 is TGTGCCAGCAGCCCTATTGCCGGGACAGCATACAATGAGCAGTTCTTC.

The J gene is TRBJ2-7, the V gene TRBV25-1; tentatively, D is TRBD2 (6 bases). The V end was cut by 5 bases, the J end by 4 bases, with 15 bases between. CDR1 and CDR2 from the germline V gene are MGHDK and SYGVNS. CDR3 length equals 14 residues. The CDR3 nucleotides are TGTGCCAGCAGTCCCCCCAGTGGGACTTACGAGCAGTACTTC. Residues: CASSPPSGTYEQYF.

The chain links TRBV5-8 to TRBJ2-1; 7 bases match TRBD1. With 1 base clipped from V and 9 bases from J, the junction kept 4 bases outside the gene matches. Germline V gene sequence: CDR1 SGHTS, CDR2 YDEGEE. The CDR3 contains 13 residues. The CDR3 DNA reads as TGTGCCAGCAGCTTGTTTTCAGGGGGTGAGCAGTTCTTC. Its translation: CASSLFSGGEQFF. Full variable domain (outside the CDR3, taken from reference TRBV5-8 and TRBJ2-1): EAGVTQSPTHLIKTRGQQATLRCSPISGHTSVYWYQQALGLGLQFLLWYDEGEERNRGNFPPRFSGRQFPNYSSELNVNALELEDSALYLCASSLFSGGEQFFGPGTRLTVL.

This sequence joins TRBV7-9 and TRBJ2-5; 10 nucleotides line up with TRBD2. V trimming: 5 bases; J trimming: 2 bases; junction bases outside the gene matches: 8. Looked up from germline, CDR1 is SEHNR and CDR2 is FQNEAQ (reference sequence). The CDR3 is made up of 16 amino acids. CDR3 residues: CASSKTGTSDQETQYF. CDR3 coding DNA: TGTGCCAGCAGCAAAACCGGGACTAGCGATCAAGAGACCCAGTACTTC.

This clone has only one observation. The rearrangement joins TRBV5-1 to TRBJ1-1; D may be TRBD1 (5 bases). Germline assignment: CDR1 SGHRS and CDR2 YFSETQ. This CDR3 is built from 14 residues. V lost 3 bases, J lost 1 base, and 10 bases lay in between. CDR3 DNA: TGCGCCAGCAGCTACGGGGGGGAGAACACTGAAGCTTTCTTT. It is translated as CASSYGGENTEAFF.

Comment on this clone: The same CDR3 can be traced to other DNA sequences in this sample. The chain carries TRBV6-5 and TRBJ1-1; 9 positions match TRBD1. There are 15 residues in the CDR3. V shed 5 bases and J 5 bases; nucleotides not matched to a gene: 9. Germline assignment: CDR1 MNHEY and CDR2 SVGAGI. Here the CDR3 DNA reads TGTGCCAGCAGTCAGACCGGGACAGGGAATACTGAAGCTTTCTTT. Protein: CASSQTGTGNTEAFF.

The chain carries TRBV20-1 and TRBJ1-2, with D perhaps matching TRBD1 (6 bases). The germline CDR1 and CDR2 sequences are DFQATT and SNEGSKA (reference sequence). The V and J ends lost 3 bases and 8 bases respectively, with 13 bases between them. The CDR3 covers 12 residues. In DNA, the CDR3 is TGCAGTGCTAGTTCAGGGGTTGGGGGCTACACCTTC. It is translated as CSASSGVGGYTF.

The gene calls are TRBV7-2 and TRBJ1-1; 11 positions match TRBD1. Germline CDR1 is SGHTA and CDR2 is FQGNSA. The CDR3 runs 15 residues. Losses at the gene ends were 8 bases for V and 6 bases for J; bases not matched to a gene: 11. This chain's CDR3 is CASGETGTGGAEAFF. In nucleotides, the CDR3 is TGTGCCAGCGGGGAAACCGGGACAGGGGGGGCTGAAGCTTTCTTT.

V gene TRBV30 combines with J gene TRBJ1-3; a weak D match, TRBD1 (5 bases). V lost 2 bases and J lost 0, with 11 bases in between. Germline V gives CDR1 GTSNPN, CDR2 SVGIG (reference sequence). The CDR3 is 15 residues long. CDR3 sequence reads: CAWSPHRSSGNTIYF. CDR3 bases: TGTGCCTGGAGTCCCCACAGGAGCTCTGGAAACACCATATATTTT.

J is TRBJ1-2 and V is TRBV18; D call uncertain. The length of the CDR3 is 16 residues. Germline V lookup: CDR1 KGHSH, CDR2 LQKENI. V lost 3 bases and J 4 bases, leaving 18 bases between the germline ends. Here the CDR3 reads CASSPQGAAGSYGYTF. CDR3 bases: TGTGCCAGCTCACCCCAAGGCGCCGCAGGCTCCTATGGCTACACCTTC.

The sample holds one count of this clone. The rearrangement joins TRBV12-2 to TRBJ1-2. TRBV12-2 is an annotated pseudogene. The CDR3 has 14 residues. In nucleotides, the CDR3 is TGTGCAAGTCGCTTAGCGTCGGGTAACTATGGCTACACCTTC. Protein: CASRLASGNYGYTF.

The chain recombines TRBV9 with TRBJ2-6; 11 bases agree with TRBD2. Losses at the gene ends were 3 bases for V and 1 base for J; bases not matched to a gene: 3. Per the germline V gene, CDR1 is SGDLS and CDR2 is YYNGEE. The CDR3 sequence is 17 residues long. CDR3 nucleotides: TGTGCCAGCAGCGGGCTAGCGGGGGGATCTGGGGCCAACGTCCTGACTTTC. This codes for CASSGLAGGSGANVLTF.

The J gene is TRBJ2-5, the V gene TRBV2; weak D call: TRBD2 (7 bases). The ends were cut back, 6 bases at V and 5 bases at J, with 16 bases in the middle. The CDR3 runs 14 residues. The V gene's germline CDR1 is SNHLY and CDR2 FYNNEI. The CDR3, as DNA: TGTGCCAGCAGCGTAGGGGGGGGGCCGGAGACCCAGTACTTC. Translation: CASSVGGGPETQYF.

The chain carries TRBV5-4 and TRBJ2-5, with TRBD1 matching over 11 bases. Per germline, CDR1 SGHNT and CDR2 YYREEE (reference sequence). There are 15 residues in the CDR3. Trimming took 3 bases from V and 5 from J; bases not matched to a gene: 6. This CDR3 reads CASSSRDRGSETQYF. CDR3 DNA: TGTGCCAGCAGCTCCCGGGACAGGGGGTCGGAGACCCAGTACTTC. Complete variable domain (other parts from reference TRBV5-4 and TRBJ2-5): ETGVTQSPTHLIKTRGQQVTLRCSSQSGHNTVSWYQQALGQGPQFIFQYYREEENGRGNFPPRFSGLQFPNYSSELNVNALELDDSALYLCASSSRDRGSETQYFGPGTRLLVL.

This clone appeared once. This chain uses TRBV7-9 with TRBJ2-7; 12 bases match TRBD1. Germline CDR1 is SEHNR and CDR2 is FQNEAQ (reference sequence). Germline trimming cut 5 bases from V and 5 bases from J; bases unmatched to any gene: 10. This CDR3 is built from 16 residues. The CDR3 coding sequence is TGTGCCAGCAGCCCTTTACCGGGACAGGGGGCTCACGAGCAGTACTTC. It encodes CASSPLPGQGAHEQYF.